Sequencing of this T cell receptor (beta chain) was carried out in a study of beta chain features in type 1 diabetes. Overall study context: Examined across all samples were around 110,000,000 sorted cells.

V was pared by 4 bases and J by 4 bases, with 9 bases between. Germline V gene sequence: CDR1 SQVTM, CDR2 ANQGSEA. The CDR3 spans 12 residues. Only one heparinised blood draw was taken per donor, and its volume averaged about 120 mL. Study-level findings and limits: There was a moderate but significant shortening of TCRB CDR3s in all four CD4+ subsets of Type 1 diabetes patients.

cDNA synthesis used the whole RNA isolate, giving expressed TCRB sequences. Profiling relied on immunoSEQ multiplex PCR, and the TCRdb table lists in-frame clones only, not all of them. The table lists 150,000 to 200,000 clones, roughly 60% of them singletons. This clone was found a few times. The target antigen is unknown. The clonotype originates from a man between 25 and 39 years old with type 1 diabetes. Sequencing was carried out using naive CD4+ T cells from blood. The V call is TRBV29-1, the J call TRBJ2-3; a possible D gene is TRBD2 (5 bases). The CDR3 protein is CSVGRGSDTQYF. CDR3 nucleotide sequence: TGCAGCGTTGGTCGGGGTTCAGATACGCAGTATTTT.